This is a list of T cell receptor beta chains from one sample in a study of T cells after yellow fever vaccination. TCRdb recomputed calls from the 5' RACE reads with MiXCR, one row per CDR3 protein. The sample contains 500,000 to 700,000 distinct CDR3 sequences, about a fifth of which appear only once. Sequencing used PBMCs, obtained 15 days after the yellow fever booster vaccination. These receptors came from a man aged 25-45 years who received the YFV17D yellow fever vaccine. Each CDR3 is given with its conserved first and last residue. A D gene is named only where the DNA matches it firmly. Where a row states a size, it is once, few, many or the class of an expanded clone; other rows omit it.

CDR3 DNA: TGCGCCAGCAGCTTGGCCCATAGCGGGAGGGGCGAGCAGTACTTC
CDR3 protein: CASSLAHSGRGEQYF
clone size: .
J gene: TRBJ2-7
V gene: TRBV5-1
D gene: TRBD2

CDR3 DNA: TGTGCCAGCAGCCTAGGAGGCAGGGACCCCGGGGAGCTGTTTTTT
CDR3 protein: CASSLGGRDPGELFF
clone size: .
J gene: TRBJ2-2
V gene: TRBV12-3/TRBV12-4
D gene: .

CDR3 DNA: TGCAGTGCTAGAGTCTCACAAGAGACCCAGTACTTC
CDR3 protein: CSARVSQETQYF
clone size: few
J gene: TRBJ2-5
V gene: TRBV20-1
D gene: .

CDR3 DNA: TGTGCTAGTGGTATAGGACAGGGGGCCACCTACGAGCAGTACTTC
CDR3 protein: CASGIGQGATYEQYF
clone size: .
J gene: TRBJ2-7
V gene: TRBV12-5
D gene: TRBD1

CDR3 DNA: TGTGCCAGCAGATCATTAGCGTACAATGAGCAGTTCTTC
CDR3 protein: CASRSLAYNEQFF
clone size: few
J gene: TRBJ2-1
V gene: TRBV7-9
D gene: .

CDR3 DNA: TGCGCCAGTCGAGGGACTAGCGGGCAAGATACGCAGTATTTT
CDR3 protein: CASRGTSGQDTQYF
clone size: few
J gene: TRBJ2-3
V gene: TRBV5-1
D gene: TRBD2

CDR3 DNA: TGTGCCAGCAGCTCCCGTAGCAGCTCCTACAATGAGCAGTTCTTC
CDR3 protein: CASSSRSSSYNEQFF
clone size: .
J gene: TRBJ2-1
V gene: TRBV5-4
D gene: .

CDR3 DNA: TGTGCCAGCAGCCAAGAGGAGGGGAGGGCCGGGGAGCTGTTTTTT
CDR3 protein: CASSQEEGRAGELFF
clone size: .
J gene: TRBJ2-2
V gene: TRBV3-1
D gene: TRBD2

CDR3 DNA: TGTGCCAGCAGCTTAGATTCTCAGGCCTACAATGAGCAGTTCTTC
CDR3 protein: CASSLDSQAYNEQFF
clone size: .
J gene: TRBJ2-1
V gene: TRBV7-2
D gene: .

CDR3 DNA: TGCGCCAGCAGCTTGGGACAGGGGCTGTTAAAAGAGACCCAGTACTTC
CDR3 protein: CASSLGQGLLKETQYF
clone size: few
J gene: TRBJ2-5
V gene: TRBV5-1
D gene: TRBD1

CDR3 DNA: TGTGCCAGCAACCTGGGGGGCCGCGCCTACGAGCAGTACTTC
CDR3 protein: CASNLGGRAYEQYF
clone size: .
J gene: TRBJ2-7
V gene: TRBV12-3/TRBV12-4
D gene: .

CDR3 DNA: TGTGCCAGCAGTTTATCGGGTTACGTTAGCAATCAGCCCCAGCATTTT
CDR3 protein: CASSLSGYVSNQPQHF
clone size: few
J gene: TRBJ1-5
V gene: TRBV27
D gene: .

CDR3 DNA: TGCGCCAGCAGTGAGTCGAGTAGCAGCTCAGATACGCAGTATTTT
CDR3 protein: CASSESSSSSDTQYF
clone size: once
J gene: TRBJ2-3
V gene: TRBV10-1
D gene: .

CDR3 DNA: TGTGCCAGCTCACCAGTTGGAGGGCCATACACTGAAGCTTTCTTT
CDR3 protein: CASSPVGGPYTEAFF
clone size: .
J gene: TRBJ1-1
V gene: TRBV18
D gene: .

CDR3 DNA: TGTGCCACCAGCAGACGGACAGCCCTCCTCCCGGAGACCCAGTACTTC
CDR3 protein: CATSRRTALLPETQYF
clone size: .
J gene: TRBJ2-5
V gene: TRBV15
D gene: .

CDR3 DNA: TGCAGTGCTAGAACGATCTCTGGGGCCAACGTCCTGACTTTC
CDR3 protein: CSARTISGANVLTF
clone size: .
J gene: TRBJ2-6
V gene: TRBV20-1
D gene: .